A single sample gave rise to the 22 T cell receptor beta chains below, sequenced in a study of blood T cells in healthy people across ages (dated by TCRdb to about 2015). Library preparation used 5' RACE. The sample was run on an Illumina HiSeq 2500. A second roughly 6 to 11 cycle PCR used a sample-barcoded 5' primer and a J-beta primer mix. In-frame beta chains were kept once TCRdb had trimmed the public reads at Q25 with fastp and called clones with MiXCR. A single entry per CDR3 protein holds the most common genes and DNA from its merged rows. This sample has about 510,000 distinct CDR3 sequences in its table, and about 29% of those were observed once. Jointly, the top ten make up 3.6% of the sample. These same records also appear under a second study, on T cells of mothers and their children.

The sample comprised blood. The receptors stem from a boy aged 2 to 10 in good health.

The chain employs TRBV6-1 and TRBJ1-1, with D possibly matching TRBD1 (6 bases). Germline V CDR1 and CDR2: MNHNS, SASEGT. This CDR3 has 12 residues. Trimming took 10 bases from V and 6 from J, leaving 15 bases between them. The CDR3 is CAITMNRAEAFF. DNA of the CDR3: TGTGCCATCACCATGAACAGGGCTGAAGCTTTCTTT.

This clonotype appeared a few times. The rearrangement uses TRBV27 and TRBJ2-1; perhaps TRBD1 as D (7 bases). Germline V gene sequence: CDR1 MNHEY, CDR2 SMNVEV (reference sequence). Trimming removed 3 bases at V and 8 bases at J, with 17 bases between. The CDR3 is made up of 15 amino acids. CDR3 nucleotides: TGTGCCAGCAGTTTGACAGGGAGGACGTTGGATGAGCAGTTCTTC. Translation: CASSLTGRTLDEQFF.

This clonotype was seen a handful of times. The V and J genes are TRBV5-1 and TRBJ2-5, with D perhaps assigned TRBD1 or TRBD2 (6 bases each). The V gene's germline CDR1 is SGHRS and CDR2 YFSETQ. CDR3 length: 14 amino acids. V lost 4 bases and J 5 bases, leaving 15 bases between the germline ends. The DNA of the CDR3 is TGCGCCAGCAGCGTCCCGACGGGGGCGGAGACCCAGTACTTC. It codes for CASSVPTGAETQYF.

This chain uses TRBV5-4 with TRBJ2-5; D uncertain. The closer fit of TRBJ2-7 to the DNA end suggests the J call may be wrong. CDR3 length: 13 residues. The germline V gene encodes CDR1 SGHNT and CDR2 YYREEE (reference sequence). CDR3 nucleotides: TGTGCCAGCAGCTTGGGGGCTATCGACGAGCAGTACTTC. This gives the protein CASSLGAIDEQYF.

V and J are TRBV2 and TRBJ1-2; D is undetermined. The germline V and J ends were trimmed by 3 bases and 1 base, with 3 bases remaining between them. CDR1 is SNHLY, CDR2 FYNNEI, per germline. CDR3 length equals 12 residues. CDR3 amino acids: CASSENNYGYTF. CDR3 nucleotides: TGTGCCAGCAGTGAGAATAACTATGGCTACACCTTC.

Comments on this clonotype: Being one base from a much bigger clone, this may be a read error. This chain joins TRBV7-2 and TRBJ2-5; 7 bases are a match to TRBD2. Germline V gene lookup returns CDR1 SGHTA and CDR2 FQGNSA. After removal of 3 bases from V and 5 bases from J, the junction contained 3 bases not matched to a gene. The CDR3 is made up of 13 amino acids. As DNA, the CDR3 is TGTGCCAGCAGCTTTGACGGGGGGGAGACCCAGTACTTC. This sequence encodes CASSFDGGETQYF.

This clonotype appeared a few times. The chain recombines TRBV29-1 with TRBJ2-7; no firm D call. CDR1 and CDR2 (germline): SQVTM, ANQGSEA. Trimming shortened V by 1 base and J by 2 bases, and 15 bases separated the two germline ends. The CDR3 sequence is 15 residues long. CDR3 bases: TGCAGCGTTGAAGGGCACTCCGGGCTCACCTACGAGCAGTACTTC. Its translation is CSVEGHSGLTYEQYF.

V is TRBV6-5 and J is TRBJ1-2; D may be TRBD1 (6 bases). V shed 2 bases and J shed 6 bases, with 13 bases lying between them. Germline lookup yields CDR1 MNHEY and CDR2 SVGAGI. The CDR3 totals 14 residues. This chain's CDR3 is CASSYGFQGNGYTF. DNA for the CDR3: TGTGCCAGCAGTTACGGGTTTCAGGGGAATGGCTACACCTTC.

This chain connects TRBV7-2 to TRBJ2-3, with 8 bases that match TRBD2. CDR3 length equals 16 residues. The V segment lost 6 bases and the J segment 0 bases; nucleotides outside the gene matches: 8. Germline assignment: CDR1 SGHTA and CDR2 FQGNSA. This chain's CDR3 is CASRLGLAASTDTQYF. For the CDR3, the DNA is TGTGCCAGCAGACTCGGACTAGCAGCTAGCACAGATACGCAGTATTTT.

The chain recombines TRBV27 with TRBJ2-3; D is perhaps TRBD1 or TRBD2 (5 bases each). The germline V gene has CDR1 MNHEY and CDR2 SMNVEV (reference sequence). CDR3 length: 14 amino acids. Trimming took off 3 bases at V and 6 bases at J, with 13 bases between the two ends. The CDR3 bases are TGTGCCAGCAGTTTTGGTAGGGGAGACGATACGCAGTATTTT. Protein product: CASSFGRGDDTQYF.

CDR3 sequence: CASSYSTVAGGSEKLFF. The CDR3 nucleotides read TGTGCCAGCAGTTACTCGACGGTGGCAGGGGGGAGTGAAAAACTGTTTTTT. This chain links TRBV6-5 with TRBJ1-4, with 7 bases matching TRBD1. V trimming: 0 bases; J trimming: 7 bases; junction bases outside the gene matches: 11. Germline values: CDR1 MNHEY, CDR2 SVGAGI. This CDR3 has 17 amino acids.

This clonotype was picked up a small number of times. V usage is TRBV9 and J usage is TRBJ2-7; D possibly corresponds to TRBD1 (6 bases). The CDR3 contains 16 residues. Trimming took off 3 bases at V and 5 bases at J, with 21 bases between the two ends. Germline V gives CDR1 SGDLS, CDR2 YYNGEE. The CDR3 loop reads CASSAKSGQTLDEQYF. The CDR3 DNA sequence: TGTGCCAGCAGCGCAAAGTCGGGACAAACCCTAGACGAGCAGTACTTC.

The table lists this clonotype with a few counts. The rearrangement joins TRBV20-1 to TRBJ2-5, with 7 bases identical to TRBD2. V was pared by 1 base and J by 4 bases, with 6 bases of the junction left unmatched. This CDR3 has 14 amino acids. Germline V CDR1 and CDR2: DFQATT, SNEGSKA (reference sequence). This CDR3 reads CSARAGIAGETQYF. CDR3 nucleotides: TGCAGTGCTAGAGCTGGAATAGCGGGAGAGACCCAGTACTTC.

This chain connects TRBV5-5 to TRBJ2-6; 7 nucleotides match TRBD1. V shed 6 bases, J shed 0 bases, and the junction held 12 bases outside the gene matches. CDR1 is SGHKS, CDR2 YYEKEE, per germline (reference sequence). This CDR3 spans 18 amino acids. The CDR3 bases are TGTGCCAGCACCCGAGGGGGACAGCCGTTCTCTGGGGCCAACGTCCTGACTTTC. Residues: CASTRGGQPFSGANVLTF.

This clonotype has just a few counts. The chain links TRBV28 to TRBJ2-7, with 7 bases lining up with TRBD1. This CDR3 spans 13 amino acids. The V and J ends lost 2 bases and 8 bases, in that order; junction bases with no gene match: 6. Germline CDR1 MDHEN, CDR2 SYDVKM. The chain's CDR3 is CASSLDVQGQQYF. The CDR3 DNA follows: TGTGCCAGCAGTTTAGATGTACAGGGGCAGCAGTACTTC.

This clonotype showed up just a few times. The rearrangement links TRBV7-2 to TRBJ2-1, with 10 bases lining up with TRBD2. Trimming took 3 bases from V and 5 from J; bases not matched to a gene: 4. Germline V gives CDR1 SGHTA, CDR2 FQGNSA. The CDR3 runs to 15 residues. The CDR3 bases are TGTGCCAGCAGCTTTATAAGCGGGAGGGACAATGAGCAGTTCTTC. Translating it yields CASSFISGRDNEQFF.

The table lists this clonotype with a few counts. The chain carries TRBV3-1 and TRBJ2-5; a weak D match, TRBD1 (6 bases). The V gene lost 3 bases and the J gene lost 1 base, with 18 bases spanning the gap. Germline-derived CDR1 and CDR2 are LGHDT and YNNKEL (reference sequence). CDR3 length: 17 amino acids. The CDR3, as DNA: TGTGCCAGCAGCCACATGACAGGTTCGGGCACCCAAGAGACCCAGTACTTC. As protein: CASSHMTGSGTQETQYF.

The chain employs TRBV6-2 or TRBV6-3 and TRBJ2-3, with D perhaps given as TRBD1 or TRBD2 (5 bases each). From germline, CDR1 is MNHEY and CDR2 SVGEGT. V dropped 8 bases and J dropped 7 bases, with 16 bases sitting between them. This CDR3 is 13 amino acids long. CDR3 bases: TGTGCCAGCGGGACCTACAGGAGGAATACGCAGTATTTT. Translating it yields CASGTYRRNTQYF.

The sample holds many counts of this clonotype. This chain connects TRBV5-1 to TRBJ2-5, with 9 bases matching TRBD2. V shed 0 bases and J 4 bases; nucleotides not matched to a gene: 4. Looked up from germline, CDR1 is SGHRS and CDR2 is YFSETQ. The CDR3 spans 15 residues. CDR3 in DNA: TGCGCCAGCAGCTTGGTAGCGGGAGACAGAGAGACCCAGTACTTC. The encoded protein is CASSLVAGDRETQYF.

The V call is TRBV14, the J call TRBJ2-1, with 10 bases matching TRBD1. The V gene end was trimmed by 5 bases and the J gene end by 2 bases; junction bases not matched to a gene: 3. Germline V gives CDR1 SGHDN, CDR2 FVKESK. There are 15 residues in the CDR3. Here the CDR3 DNA reads TGTGCCAGCAGCGCCGGGACAGGGGCCTACAATGAGCAGTTCTTC. Amino acid sequence: CASSAGTGAYNEQFF.

This clonotype was picked up a small number of times. V gene TRBV18 combines with J gene TRBJ2-5; 7 positions match TRBD1. With the DNA end fitting TRBJ2-7 better, the J assignment may be wrong. Germline loops: CDR1 KGHSH, CDR2 LQKENI. The CDR3 has 14 amino acids. CDR3 DNA: TGTGCCAGCTCACCAAGGGACAGCTTCTACGAGCAGTACTTC. Translation: CASSPRDSFYEQYF.

V is TRBV7-9 and J is TRBJ1-4; D unresolved. V was trimmed by 1 base and J by 4 bases, leaving 10 bases between them. Germline lookup yields CDR1 SEHNR and CDR2 FQNEAQ (reference sequence). There are 15 residues in the CDR3. The DNA for the CDR3 is TGTGCCAGCAGCTTAGTATCGGGAAGTAATGAAAAACTGTTTTTT. This gives the protein CASSLVSGSNEKLFF.